This T cell receptor beta chain was captured in a study of shared clonotypes between healthy human individuals. This CDR3 has 14 residues. Germline V gives CDR1 MDHEN, CDR2 SYDVKM. The ends lost 6 bases at V and 4 bases at J; junction bases unmatched: 7. In the naive CD8 group, cells lacked CD45RO and were positively selected for CCR7, so terminally differentiated effector memory CD45RA+ cells were left out. Nashville, Tennessee was home to all donors, who were Caucasian adults. Produced via immunoSEQ multiplex PCR; TCRdb's table is partial and in-frame only. The data contain 2 million to 2.5 million clones, 85% to 95% of them singletons.

This sequence joins TRBV28 and TRBJ2-5; 8 bases line up with TRBD1. This clonotype was obtained from a man between 18 and 35 years old in good health. The sequencing sample was made of naive CD8+ T cells sorted from blood. CDR3 DNA: TGTGCCAGCAGCATGGACAGGGTAGGAGAGACCCAGTACTTC. Translating it yields CASSMDRVGETQYF.